One and the same sample provided the 8 T cell receptor beta chains below, sequenced in a study of shared clonotypes between healthy human individuals. The naive CD8 subset, CD45RO-negative cells positively selected for CCR7, excluded terminally differentiated effector memory CD45RA+ cells. TCRdb's copy holds only in-frame clones and misses some; the assay was immunoSEQ multiplex PCR. The sample includes 2 million to 2.5 million clones, about 95% of them seen just once. Material: naive CD8+ T cells sorted from blood. These receptors originate from a young man in good health.

This clone appeared a single time. The CDR3 protein is CASSPFIGGMDEAFF. The CDR3 DNA is TGTGCCAGCAGTCCCTTTATAGGGGGGATGGATGAAGCTTTCTTT. The chain combines TRBV6-6 with TRBJ1-1; perhaps TRBD1 as D (6 bases). The CDR3 runs to 15 residues. Looked up from germline, CDR1 is MNHNY and CDR2 is SVGAGI (reference sequence). Trimming took off 5 bases at V and 7 bases at J, with 20 bases between the two ends.

The CDR3 region is CASSDTLLRGATDTQYF. Here the CDR3 DNA reads TGTGCCAGCAGCGACACCCTCCTGAGGGGCGCGACAGATACGCAGTATTTT. This chain uses TRBV27 with TRBJ2-3; either TRBD1 or TRBD2 may fit D (5 bases each). The CDR3 has 17 residues. Looked up from germline, CDR1 is MNHEY and CDR2 is SMNVEV (reference sequence). The germline V and J ends were trimmed by 6 bases and 3 bases, with 22 bases remaining between them.

The rearrangement joins TRBV6-5 to TRBJ1-4, with 8 bases matching TRBD1. This CDR3 comprises 15 residues. J was trimmed by 8 bases and V by 6 bases; bases with no gene match: 11. Germline V lookup: CDR1 MNHEY, CDR2 SVGAGI. The CDR3 nucleotides are TGTGCCAGCAGCTCGGGACAGGCAGTGGTAGAAAAACTGTTTTTT. Translation: CASSSGQAVVEKLFF.

The gene calls are TRBV6-5 and TRBJ2-7; possibly TRBD1 for D (8 bases). Germline CDR1 is MNHEY and CDR2 is SVGAGI. The CDR3 totals 15 residues. V lost 4 bases and J lost 4, with 17 bases in between. The CDR3 DNA sequence: TGTGCCAGCAGTTCAACAGGGGGGGGATCTTACGAGCAGTACTTC. It codes for CASSSTGGGSYEQYF.

V is TRBV28 and J is TRBJ1-1; 8 nucleotides agree with TRBD1. The CDR3 is 13 amino acids. The V and J ends lost 5 bases and 7 bases, in that order; junction bases with no gene match: 6. CDR1 and CDR2 from the germline V gene are MDHEN and SYDVKM. This chain's CDR3 is CASSETGDYEAFF. The CDR3 coding sequence is TGTGCCAGCAGTGAGACAGGGGATTATGAAGCTTTCTTT.

The rearrangement links TRBV6-5 to TRBJ2-7; D might be TRBD1 (5 bases). Deletions cut 6 bases from V and 2 bases from J, with 14 bases between. The germline CDR1 and CDR2 sequences are MNHEY and SVGAGI. This CDR3 comprises 14 residues. Here the CDR3 reads CASRSLDTPYEQYF. The CDR3 DNA sequence: TGTGCCAGCAGGTCCCTGGACACCCCCTACGAGCAGTACTTC.

Turning to this clone: Other DNA sequences of this sample code for an identical CDR3. The chain's CDR3 is CASSILANTEAFF. CDR3 DNA sequence: TGTGCCAGTAGTATTTTGGCAAACACTGAAGCTTTCTTT. This chain connects TRBV19 to TRBJ1-1; no clear D gene. Germline lookup yields CDR1 LNHDA and CDR2 SQIVND (reference sequence). V lost 3 bases to trimming and J lost 2 bases, with 7 bases between them. The CDR3 covers 13 residues.

This chain connects TRBV5-6 to TRBJ1-4; D gene unclear. The CDR3 consists of 13 residues. Germline CDR1 reads SGHDT; CDR2 reads YYEEEE. V lost 4 bases and J lost 6, with 10 bases in between. DNA of the CDR3: TGTGCCAGCAGCGTATCGGGTCATGAAAAACTGTTTTTT. It translates to CASSVSGHEKLFF.